Below are 7 T cell receptor beta chains sequenced from a single sample in a study of blood T cells in healthy people across ages. With a J-beta primer mix and a sample-barcoded 5' primer, a second PCR ran about 7 to 12 cycles. TCRdb recomputed calls from the 5' RACE reads with MiXCR, one row per CDR3 protein. The sample holds about 1.1 million distinct CDR3 sequences, around two fifths seen once. The sample consisted of blood. Receptors were obtained from a man in his late teens or twenties in good health.

V is TRBV10-3 and J is TRBJ2-2, with D unresolved. The CDR3 spans 14 residues. Germline V gene sequence: CDR1 ENHRY, CDR2 SYGVKD. Trimming stripped 6 bases from V and 8 bases from J, with 16 bases between. CDR3 nucleotides: TGTGCCATCAGCAACCCCGACCTCTGGGGGGAGCTGTTTTTT. Protein product: CAISNPDLWGELFF.

Regarding this clonotype: Sequence at one end of the junction differs from germline and may be a read error. The chain uses TRBV7-7 and TRBJ2-2; D is ambiguous. Germline values: CDR1 SSHAT, CDR2 FNYEAQ (reference sequence). The CDR3 is 12 residues long. CDR3 coding DNA: TGTGCTAGCAGCGAGCCCGCCGGGGAGCTGTTTTTT. Its protein is CASSEPAGELFF.

On this clonotype: An end of the junction differs from the germline gene, which may be a read error. The rearrangement links TRBV6-5 to TRBJ2-1; 7 nucleotides agree with TRBD1. The CDR3 contains 14 residues. Germline V lookup: CDR1 MNHEY, CDR2 SVGAGI. The DNA for the CDR3 is TGTGCCAGCAGTGACTCAGACAGGGTCTTGGAGCAGTTCTTC. It yields the protein CASSDSDRVLEQFF.

The CDR3 loop is CASTKTSSGNEKLFF. CDR3 DNA: TGTGCCAGCACCAAAACTTCCTCGGGGAATGAAAAACTGTTTTTT. The chain carries TRBV6-5 and TRBJ1-4, with D unresolved. The germline gives CDR1 MNHEY, CDR2 SVGAGI. CDR3 length: 15 residues. V lost 7 bases, J lost 5 bases, and 17 bases lay in between.

The rearrangement links TRBV4-3 to TRBJ1-3; a possible D gene is TRBD1 (5 bases). The CDR3 has 16 amino acids. CDR1 is LGHNA, CDR2 YSLEER, per germline. The V end lost 0 bases, the J end lost 0 bases, and 9 bases lay between the germline ends. CDR3 in DNA: TGCGCCAGCAGCCAAGACAGGGCCTTCTCTGGAAACACCATATATTTT. Amino acid sequence: CASSQDRAFSGNTIYF.

The genes are TRBV9 and TRBJ2-7; 10 nucleotides align to TRBD1. Trimming removed 3 bases from V and 2 bases from J; junction bases left unmatched: 2. CDR1 is SGDLS, CDR2 YYNGEE, per germline. This CDR3 comprises 14 residues. CDR3 bases: TGTGCCAGCAGCGACGGGACAGGGGCCTACGAGCAGTACTTC. Translating it yields CASSDGTGAYEQYF.

As concerns this clonotype: A much larger clone sits a single nucleotide away, making a read error possible. The chain combines TRBV20-1 with TRBJ2-3; D is unclear. CDR3 length equals 11 residues. Germline V gene lookup returns CDR1 DFQATT and CDR2 SNEGSKA (reference sequence). Trimming removed 6 bases at V and 5 bases at J, with 9 bases between. CDR3 sequence: CSAQALDTQYF. CDR3 bases: TGCAGTGCGCAGGCCCTAGATACGCAGTATTTT.